This T cell receptor (beta chain) is from a study of T cell changes during pregnancy in multiple sclerosis. This table comes from immunoSEQ multiplex PCR, and its TCRdb copy is limited to in-frame clones, with some not included. This table has 64,000 or so clones, about nine tenths appearing once. V was clipped by 4 bases and J by 7 bases; unmatched bases: 8. The V gene's germline CDR1 is LNHDA and CDR2 SQIVND (reference sequence). The CDR3 runs 14 residues. This clonotype was sampled from a female donor with multiple sclerosis, enrolled in a pregnancy study. The V call is TRBV19, the J call TRBJ2-7; TRBD2 agrees at 9 bases. The starting material was peripheral blood, obtained in the first trimester of pregnancy. CDR3 protein: CASSKGLADREQYF. In DNA, the CDR3 is TGTGCCAGTAGTAAGGGACTAGCTGACAGGGAGCAGTACTTC.